This note documents a single T cell receptor (beta chain) sequence. What it recognizes is unknown. The sample belongs to a study of cytomegalovirus exposure and HLA in healthy donors. Overall study: Falling in the Caucasian-associated ancestry cluster were about four fifths of 398 genotyped donors.

The study, taken as a whole, reports: Per a prior analysis, the majority of TCR beta V segments were productive roughly 90% or roughly 30% of the time. In vitro assays verified that three CMV-associated chains recognized CMV antigens specifically. Association of 16,951 TCR beta sequences with HLA alleles was found at 0.05 false discovery rate in a later analysis.

Both 60 Vbeta primers and 13 Jbeta primers went into the PCR. TCRdb keeps only in-frame clones here, not all; method: immunoSEQ multiplex PCR. This listing includes 150,000 to 200,000 clones. The sample comprised PBMCs. The receptor was isolated from a man in his thirties or forties in good health and CMV-seronegative.

The CDR3, as DNA: TGTGCCAGCAGCCCACAGGATGCGTACCAAGAGACCCAGTACTTC. As protein: CASSPQDAYQETQYF. This chain connects TRBV7-9 to TRBJ2-5; D may be TRBD1 (5 bases). Germline values: CDR1 SEHNR, CDR2 FQNEAQ (reference sequence). V was cut by 5 bases and J by 0 bases, with 13 bases left in between. CDR3 size: 15 residues.